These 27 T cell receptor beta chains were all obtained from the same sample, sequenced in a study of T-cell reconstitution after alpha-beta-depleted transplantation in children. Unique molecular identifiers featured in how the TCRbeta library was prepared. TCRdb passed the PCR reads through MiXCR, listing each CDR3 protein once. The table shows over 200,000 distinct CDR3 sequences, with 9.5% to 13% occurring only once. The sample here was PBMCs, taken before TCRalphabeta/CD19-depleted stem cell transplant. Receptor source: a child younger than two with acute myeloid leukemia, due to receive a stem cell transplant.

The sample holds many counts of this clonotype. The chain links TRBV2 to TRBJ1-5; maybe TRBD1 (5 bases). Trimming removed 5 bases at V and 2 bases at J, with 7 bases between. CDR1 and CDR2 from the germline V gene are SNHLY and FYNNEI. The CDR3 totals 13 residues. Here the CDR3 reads CASSRDRNQPQHF. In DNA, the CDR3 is TGTGCCAGCAGTCGGGACCGCAATCAGCCCCAGCATTTT. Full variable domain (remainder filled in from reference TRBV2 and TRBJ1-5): EPEVTQTPSHQVTQMGQEVILRCVPISNHLYFYWYRQILGQKVEFLVSFYNNEISEKSEIFDDQFSVERPDGSNFTLKIRSTKLEDSAMYFCASSRDRNQPQHFGDGTRLSIL.

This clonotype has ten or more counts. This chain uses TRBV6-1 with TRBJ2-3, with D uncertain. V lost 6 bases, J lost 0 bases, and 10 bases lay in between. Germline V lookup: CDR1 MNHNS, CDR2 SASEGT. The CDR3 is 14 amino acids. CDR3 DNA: TGTGCCAGCAGCCCGGCGGTTAGCACAGATACGCAGTATTTT. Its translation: CASSPAVSTDTQYF.

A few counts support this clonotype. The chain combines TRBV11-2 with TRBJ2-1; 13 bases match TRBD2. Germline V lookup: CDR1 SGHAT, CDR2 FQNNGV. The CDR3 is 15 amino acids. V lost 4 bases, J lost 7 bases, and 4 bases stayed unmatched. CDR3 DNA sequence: TGTGCCAGCAGCTCCGGGACTAGCGGGATGAATGAGCAGTTCTTC. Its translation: CASSSGTSGMNEQFF.

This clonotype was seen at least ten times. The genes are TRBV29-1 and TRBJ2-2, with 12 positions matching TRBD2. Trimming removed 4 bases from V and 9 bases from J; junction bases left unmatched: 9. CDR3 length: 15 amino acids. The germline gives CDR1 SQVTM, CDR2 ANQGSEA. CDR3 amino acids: CSVASSGGASRELFF. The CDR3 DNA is TGCAGCGTTGCCTCTAGCGGGGGGGCGAGCCGGGAGCTGTTTTTT.

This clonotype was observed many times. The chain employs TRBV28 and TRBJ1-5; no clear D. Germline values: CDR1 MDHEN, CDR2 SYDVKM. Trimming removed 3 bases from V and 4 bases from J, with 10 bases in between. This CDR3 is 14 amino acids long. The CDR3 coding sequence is TGTGCCAGCAGTTTGGAAAGGGTTAATCAGCCCCAGCATTTT. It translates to CASSLERVNQPQHF.

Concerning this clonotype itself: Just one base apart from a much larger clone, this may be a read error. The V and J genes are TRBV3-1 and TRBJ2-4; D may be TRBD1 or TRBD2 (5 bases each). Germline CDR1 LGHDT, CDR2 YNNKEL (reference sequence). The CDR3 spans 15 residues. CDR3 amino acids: CACSPIWGAKNIQYF. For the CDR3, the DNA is TGTGCCTGCAGCCCGATCTGGGGGGCCAAAAACATTCAGTACTTC.

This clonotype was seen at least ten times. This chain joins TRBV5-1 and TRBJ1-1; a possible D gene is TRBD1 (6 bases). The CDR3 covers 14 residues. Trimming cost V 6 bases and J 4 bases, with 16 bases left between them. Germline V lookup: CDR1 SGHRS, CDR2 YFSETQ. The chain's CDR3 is CASKGTGSITEAFF. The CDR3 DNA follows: TGCGCCAGCAAGGGTACAGGGTCTATCACTGAAGCTTTCTTT.

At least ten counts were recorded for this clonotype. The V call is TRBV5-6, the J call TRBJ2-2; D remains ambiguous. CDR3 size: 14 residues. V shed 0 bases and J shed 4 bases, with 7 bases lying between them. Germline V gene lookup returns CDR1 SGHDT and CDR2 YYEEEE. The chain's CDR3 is CASSLDWGTGELFF. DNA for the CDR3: TGTGCCAGCAGCTTGGACTGGGGCACCGGGGAGCTGTTTTTT.

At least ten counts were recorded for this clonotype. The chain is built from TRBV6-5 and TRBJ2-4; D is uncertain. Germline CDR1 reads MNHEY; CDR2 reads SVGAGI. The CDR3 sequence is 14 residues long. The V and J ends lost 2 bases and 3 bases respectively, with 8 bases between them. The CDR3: CASSYVTNKNIQYF. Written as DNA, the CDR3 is TGTGCCAGCAGTTACGTTACAAACAAAAACATTCAGTACTTC.

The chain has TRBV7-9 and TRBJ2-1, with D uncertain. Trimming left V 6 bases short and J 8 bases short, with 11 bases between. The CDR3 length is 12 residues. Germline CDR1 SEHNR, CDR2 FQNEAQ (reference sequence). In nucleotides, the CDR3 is TGTGCCAGCAGAGGTAGGTCGCATGAGCAGTTCTTC. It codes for CASRGRSHEQFF.

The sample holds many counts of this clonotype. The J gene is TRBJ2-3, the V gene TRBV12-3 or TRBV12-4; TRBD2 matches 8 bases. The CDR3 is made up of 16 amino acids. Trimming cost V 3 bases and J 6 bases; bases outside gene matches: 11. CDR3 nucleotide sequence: TGTGCCAGCAGTTTCGGGACTAGTCTCCTCGGGGATACGCAGTATTTT. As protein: CASSFGTSLLGDTQYF.

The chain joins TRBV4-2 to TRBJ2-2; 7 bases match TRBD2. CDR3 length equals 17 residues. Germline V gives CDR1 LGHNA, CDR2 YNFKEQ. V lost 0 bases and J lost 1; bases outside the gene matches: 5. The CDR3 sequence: CASSQDPPGGNTGELFF. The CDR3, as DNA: TGTGCCAGCAGCCAAGATCCGCCGGGAGGGAACACCGGGGAGCTGTTTTTT.

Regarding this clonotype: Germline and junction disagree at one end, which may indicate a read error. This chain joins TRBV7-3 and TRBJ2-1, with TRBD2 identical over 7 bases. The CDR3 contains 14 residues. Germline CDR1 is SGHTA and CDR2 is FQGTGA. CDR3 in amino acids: CVSSLSSGHNEQFF. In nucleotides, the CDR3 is TGTGTCAGCAGCTTAAGTAGCGGGCACAATGAGCAGTTCTTC.

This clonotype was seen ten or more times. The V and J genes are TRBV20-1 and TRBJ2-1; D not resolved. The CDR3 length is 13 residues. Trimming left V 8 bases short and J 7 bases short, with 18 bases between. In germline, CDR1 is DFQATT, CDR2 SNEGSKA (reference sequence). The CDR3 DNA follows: TGCAGTATACGGAGAAGGCTGGGGAATGAGCAGTTCTTC. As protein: CSIRRRLGNEQFF.

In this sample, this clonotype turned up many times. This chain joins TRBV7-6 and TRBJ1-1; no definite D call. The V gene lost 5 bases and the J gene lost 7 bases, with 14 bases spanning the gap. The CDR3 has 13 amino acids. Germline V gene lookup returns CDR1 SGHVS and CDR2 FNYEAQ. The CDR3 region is CASSPLPGGEAFF. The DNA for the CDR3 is TGTGCCAGCAGCCCGTTACCCGGAGGTGAAGCTTTCTTT.

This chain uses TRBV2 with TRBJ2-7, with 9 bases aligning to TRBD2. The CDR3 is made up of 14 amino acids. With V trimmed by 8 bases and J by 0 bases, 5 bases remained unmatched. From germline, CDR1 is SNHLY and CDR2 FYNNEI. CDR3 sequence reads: CASGGTSSSYEQYF. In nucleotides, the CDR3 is TGTGCCAGCGGAGGGACTAGCAGCTCCTACGAGCAGTACTTC.

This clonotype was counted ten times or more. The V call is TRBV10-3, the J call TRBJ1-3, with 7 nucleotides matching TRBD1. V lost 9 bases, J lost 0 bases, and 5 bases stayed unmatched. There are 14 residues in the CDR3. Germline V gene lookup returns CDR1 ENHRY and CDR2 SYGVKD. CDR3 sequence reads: CAIGQASSGNTIYF. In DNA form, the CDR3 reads TGTGCCATTGGACAGGCGTCCTCTGGAAACACCATATATTTT.

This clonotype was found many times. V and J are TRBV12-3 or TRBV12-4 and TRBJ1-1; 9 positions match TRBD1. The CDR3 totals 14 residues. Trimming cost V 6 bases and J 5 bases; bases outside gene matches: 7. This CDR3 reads CASSPRQGGTEAFF. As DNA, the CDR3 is TGTGCCAGCAGCCCGCGACAGGGGGGGACTGAAGCTTTCTTT.

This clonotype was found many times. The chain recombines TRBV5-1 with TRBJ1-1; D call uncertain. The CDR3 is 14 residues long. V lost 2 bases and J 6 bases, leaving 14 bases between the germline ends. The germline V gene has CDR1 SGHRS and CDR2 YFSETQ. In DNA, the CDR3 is TGCGCCAGCAGCTTAGGTGGTCCGATCGCTGAAGCTTTCTTT. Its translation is CASSLGGPIAEAFF.

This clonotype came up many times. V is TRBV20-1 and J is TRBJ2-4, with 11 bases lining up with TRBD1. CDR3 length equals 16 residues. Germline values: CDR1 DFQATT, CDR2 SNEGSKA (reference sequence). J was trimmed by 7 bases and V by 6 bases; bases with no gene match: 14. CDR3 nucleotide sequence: TGCAGTGCGCGATTGGGGACAGGGGGTTTATGGAACATTCAGTACTTC. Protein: CSARLGTGGLWNIQYF.

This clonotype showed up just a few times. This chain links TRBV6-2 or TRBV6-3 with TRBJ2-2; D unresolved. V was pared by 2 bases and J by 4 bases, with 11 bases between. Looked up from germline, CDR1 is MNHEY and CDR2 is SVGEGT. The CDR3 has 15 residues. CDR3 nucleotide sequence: TGTGCCAGCAGTTACAGGGCGGTTGGCACCGGGGAGCTGTTTTTT. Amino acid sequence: CASSYRAVGTGELFF.

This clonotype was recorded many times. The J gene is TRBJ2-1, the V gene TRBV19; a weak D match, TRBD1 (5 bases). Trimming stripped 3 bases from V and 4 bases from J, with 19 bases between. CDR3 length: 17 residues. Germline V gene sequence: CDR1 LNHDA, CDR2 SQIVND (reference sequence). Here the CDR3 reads CASSIGSWGGVYNEQFF. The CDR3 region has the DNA TGTGCCAGTAGTATTGGGTCTTGGGGCGGAGTATACAATGAGCAGTTCTTC.

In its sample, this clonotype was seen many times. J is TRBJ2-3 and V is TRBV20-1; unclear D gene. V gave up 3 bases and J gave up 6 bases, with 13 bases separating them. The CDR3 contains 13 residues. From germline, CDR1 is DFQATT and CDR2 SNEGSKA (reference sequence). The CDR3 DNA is TGCAGTGCTAGTCGGGCCATGAGGGATACGCAGTATTTT. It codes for CSASRAMRDTQYF.

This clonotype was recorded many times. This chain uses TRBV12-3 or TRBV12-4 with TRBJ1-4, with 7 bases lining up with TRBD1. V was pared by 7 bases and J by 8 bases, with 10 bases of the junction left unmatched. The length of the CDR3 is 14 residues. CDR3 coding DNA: TGTGCCAGCAACGGGAGGGGGCGGTTGGAAAAACTGTTTTTT. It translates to CASNGRGRLEKLFF.

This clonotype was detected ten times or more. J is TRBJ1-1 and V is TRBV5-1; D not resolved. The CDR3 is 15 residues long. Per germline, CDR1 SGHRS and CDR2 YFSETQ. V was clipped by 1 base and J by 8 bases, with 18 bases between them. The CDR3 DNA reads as TGCGCCAGCAGCTTGAATACCCGGTCGCTCGGGGAAGCTTTCTTT. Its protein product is CASSLNTRSLGEAFF.

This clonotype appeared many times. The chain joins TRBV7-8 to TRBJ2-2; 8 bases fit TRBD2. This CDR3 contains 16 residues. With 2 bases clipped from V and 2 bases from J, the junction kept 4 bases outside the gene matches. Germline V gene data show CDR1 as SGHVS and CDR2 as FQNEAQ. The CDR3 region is CASSLLSGSNTGELFF. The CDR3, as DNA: TGTGCCAGCAGCTTACTGAGCGGGAGTAACACCGGGGAGCTGTTTTTT.

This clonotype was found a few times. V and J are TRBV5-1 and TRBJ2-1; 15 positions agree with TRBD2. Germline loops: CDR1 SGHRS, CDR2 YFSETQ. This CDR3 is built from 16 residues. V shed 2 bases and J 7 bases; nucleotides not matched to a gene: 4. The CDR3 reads CASSFRTSGGANEQFF. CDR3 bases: TGCGCCAGCAGCTTCAGGACTAGCGGGGGGGCGAATGAGCAGTTCTTC. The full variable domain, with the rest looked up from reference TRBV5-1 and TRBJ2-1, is KAGVTQTPRYLIKTRGQQVTLSCSPISGHRSVSWYQQTPGQGLQFLFEYFSETQRNKGNFPGRFSGRQFSNSRSEMNVSTLELGDSALYLCASSFRTSGGANEQFFGPGTRLTVL.